One sample yielded the 17 T cell receptor beta chains listed below, sequenced in a study of blood T cells in healthy people across ages. Primed by a sample-barcoded 5' primer and a J-beta primer mix, a second PCR proceeded for about 6 to 12 cycles. From the 5' RACE reads, TCRdb called clonotypes with MiXCR, one entry per CDR3 protein. The profile shows around 900,000 distinct CDR3 sequences, roughly half of them singletons. Sequencing was performed on blood. Every receptor here comes from a woman aged 60-75 years in good health.

The CDR3 DNA reads TGTGCCAGCAGCTTTAGCCTCGGTCTAGCGAGACTCCACTCCTCCTACGAGCAGTACTTC. This sequence encodes CASSFSLGLARLHSSYEQYF. The rearrangement links TRBV7-2 to TRBJ2-7; possible D gene TRBD2, 6 bases. Germline CDR1 is SGHTA and CDR2 is FQGNSA. The CDR3 runs 20 residues. Trimming took 3 bases from V and 0 from J, leaving 27 bases between them.

This clonotype was seen a handful of times. The chain employs TRBV28 and TRBJ2-3; TRBD2 matches 9 bases. Germline CDR1 is MDHEN and CDR2 is SYDVKM. The CDR3 is made up of 21 amino acids. V lost 2 bases, J lost 4 bases, and 22 bases stayed unmatched. CDR3 sequence reads: CASSLPMSGRWSGGGPDTQYF. The CDR3 DNA reads as TGTGCCAGCAGTTTACCCATGAGCGGGAGGTGGAGTGGGGGCGGCCCAGATACGCAGTATTTT.

This clonotype was detected a few times. The chain has TRBV7-2 and TRBJ2-7, with 10 nucleotides matching TRBD2. There are 15 residues in the CDR3. Trimming cost V 2 bases and J 2 bases; bases outside gene matches: 3. The germline CDR1 and CDR2 sequences are SGHTA and FQGNSA. This CDR3 is CASSLKAGGPYEQYF. CDR3 bases: TGTGCCAGCAGCTTAAAAGCGGGAGGGCCCTACGAGCAGTACTTC.

V is TRBV7-9 and J is TRBJ2-7; D is tentatively TRBD1 or TRBD2 (5 bases each). The V gene's germline CDR1 is SEHNR and CDR2 FQNEAQ (reference sequence). Trimming left V 5 bases short and J 0 bases short, with 14 bases between. The CDR3 loop spans 15 amino acids. CDR3 bases: TGTGCCAGCAGCCCCCCCGGGGCCGTCTCCTACGAGCAGTACTTC. Its translation is CASSPPGAVSYEQYF.

The chain couples TRBV6-5 to TRBJ1-1, with D unresolved. The CDR3 runs 14 residues. Looked up from germline, CDR1 is MNHEY and CDR2 is SVGAGI. The V gene lost 4 bases and the J gene lost 0 bases, with 9 bases spanning the gap. CDR3 sequence reads: CASSSPALNTEAFF. Written as DNA, the CDR3 is TGTGCCAGCAGTTCTCCCGCTTTGAACACTGAAGCTTTCTTT.

The chain couples TRBV24-1 to TRBJ2-6; 8 bases line up with TRBD1. Germline V gives CDR1 KGHDR, CDR2 SFDVKD. The CDR3 covers 19 residues. J lost 0 bases, V lost 5 bases, and 11 bases had no gene match. CDR3 loop: CATSAHPGTGSSGANVLTF. The CDR3 DNA follows: TGTGCCACCAGTGCCCACCCCGGGACAGGTTCCTCTGGGGCCAACGTCCTGACTTTC.

This chain joins TRBV6-6 and TRBJ2-5; 7 nucleotides match TRBD2. Germline V lookup: CDR1 MNHNY, CDR2 SVGAGI (reference sequence). The ends lost 5 bases at V and 3 bases at J; junction bases unmatched: 9. The CDR3 is 15 residues long. The CDR3 DNA is TGTGCCAGCAGTATTCCCCGGGGAGGGAAAGAGACCCAGTACTTC. This sequence encodes CASSIPRGGKETQYF.

As regards this clonotype: The junction differs from germline at one of its ends, possibly a read error. V usage is TRBV12-3 or TRBV12-4 and J usage is TRBJ2-7; D may correspond to TRBD1 or TRBD2 (5 bases each). The CDR3 has 12 amino acids. The chain's CDR3 is CASSRGPYERYF. CDR3 nucleotide sequence: TGTGCCAGCAGCCGGGGCCCGTACGAGCGGTACTTC.

This clonotype was seen a few times. The chain is built from TRBV20-1 and TRBJ2-7, with unresolved D. Trimming shortened V by 3 bases and J by 1 base, and 7 bases separated the two germline ends. The length of the CDR3 is 12 residues. Looked up from germline, CDR1 is DFQATT and CDR2 is SNEGSKA (reference sequence). For the CDR3, the DNA is TGCAGTGCTAGGCCAGCTTCCTACGAGCAGTACTTC. Translating gives CSARPASYEQYF.

The chain is built from TRBV6-6 and TRBJ2-7, with 8 bases fitting TRBD1. The CDR3 length is 14 residues. Germline V gene lookup returns CDR1 MNHNY and CDR2 SVGAGI (reference sequence). Trimming took 6 bases from V and 6 from J; bases not matched to a gene: 10. The CDR3 region is CASRTDRAFGEQYF. In nucleotides, the CDR3 is TGTGCCAGCAGAACGGACAGGGCATTTGGCGAGCAGTACTTC.

The chain's CDR3 is CASSPEGGRSDTQYF. Written as DNA, the CDR3 is TGTGCCAGCAGCCCCGAGGGCGGGAGGTCAGATACGCAGTATTTT. The genes are TRBV9 and TRBJ2-3; 8 bases line up with TRBD2. V gave up 4 bases and J gave up 4 bases; unmatched junction bases: 8. Looked up from germline, CDR1 is SGDLS and CDR2 is YYNGEE. The CDR3 length is 15 residues.

The chain couples TRBV28 to TRBJ2-7; 8 nucleotides line up with TRBD1. V lost 5 bases to trimming and J lost 0 bases; unmatched junction nucleotides: 12. This CDR3 has 17 residues. Per germline, CDR1 MDHEN and CDR2 SYDVKM. As DNA, the CDR3 is TGTGCCAGCAGTACGTCTTTATGGGGACAGGCCTCCTACGAGCAGTACTTC. Protein sequence: CASSTSLWGQASYEQYF.

The chain employs TRBV14 and TRBJ2-7; D might be TRBD1 (6 bases). CDR1 SGHDN and CDR2 FVKESK come from the germline V gene. This CDR3 comprises 16 residues. Trimming stripped 3 bases from V and 0 bases from J, with 15 bases between. The CDR3 region is CASSQGAVIVSYEQYF. In DNA, the CDR3 is TGTGCCAGCAGCCAGGGGGCAGTGATTGTCTCCTACGAGCAGTACTTC.

This clonotype was recorded only once. The chain is built from TRBV16 and TRBJ2-5; D is tentatively TRBD1 or TRBD2 (5 bases each). The ends were cut back, 5 bases at V and 7 bases at J, with 20 bases in the middle. This CDR3 has 15 amino acids. Germline V CDR1 and CDR2: KGHSY, FQNENV. CDR3 sequence reads: CASSDPGRGSGTQYF. In DNA, the CDR3 is TGTGCCAGCAGCGACCCAGGACGGGGCTCGGGGACCCAGTACTTC.

This clonotype was observed a few times. The V and J genes are TRBV5-1 and TRBJ2-3; the D is unclear. Germline V gives CDR1 SGHRS, CDR2 YFSETQ. The V end lost 4 bases, the J end lost 4 bases, and 7 bases lay between the germline ends. The CDR3 extends over 12 amino acids. The CDR3 reads CASSTMADTQYF. The CDR3 DNA follows: TGCGCCAGCAGCACCATGGCAGATACGCAGTATTTT.

The chain recombines TRBV28 with TRBJ1-5; D perhaps matches TRBD1 (6 bases). Trimming removed 6 bases at V and 3 bases at J, with 15 bases between. The V gene's germline CDR1 is MDHEN and CDR2 SYDVKM. The CDR3 extends over 15 amino acids. Here the CDR3 reads CASRVGAPNNQPQHF. The CDR3 DNA sequence: TGTGCCAGCAGGGTGGGGGCTCCCAACAATCAGCCCCAGCATTTT.

In its sample, this clonotype was seen a few times. The chain uses TRBV13 and TRBJ2-6; no reliable D call. CDR1 is PRHDT, CDR2 FYEKMQ, per germline (reference sequence). Between the trimmed V and J ends, which lost 6 bases and 1 base, there was a span of 13 bases. The CDR3 runs 16 residues. Here the CDR3 reads CASRFRAASGANVLTF. CDR3 DNA: TGTGCCAGCAGGTTCCGCGCGGCGTCTGGGGCCAACGTCCTGACTTTC.